The present T cell receptor (beta chain) was sequenced within a study of blood T cell repertoires in COVID-19. Across the whole study: PBMCs, B-cell-depleted T cells, or T cells were the source of the cDNA or gDNA that made up the material.

Profiled with immunoSEQ multiplex PCR; TCRdb holds only in-frame clones, not every one. The data hold approximately 170,000 clones, with roughly 84% observed a single time. V was clipped by 2 bases and J by 4 bases; unmatched bases: 1. Per germline, CDR1 MNHEY and CDR2 SVGAGI. The CDR3 sequence is 15 residues long. The sample taken for sequencing was peripheral blood. The V and J genes are TRBV6-5 and TRBJ2-1; 11 positions agree with TRBD2. This receptor was taken from a woman of 80 years or more with active or convalescent COVID-19. This chain's CDR3 is CASSYRLAGYNEQFF. CDR3 DNA sequence: TGTGCCAGCAGTTACCGACTAGCGGGGTACAATGAGCAGTTCTTC.